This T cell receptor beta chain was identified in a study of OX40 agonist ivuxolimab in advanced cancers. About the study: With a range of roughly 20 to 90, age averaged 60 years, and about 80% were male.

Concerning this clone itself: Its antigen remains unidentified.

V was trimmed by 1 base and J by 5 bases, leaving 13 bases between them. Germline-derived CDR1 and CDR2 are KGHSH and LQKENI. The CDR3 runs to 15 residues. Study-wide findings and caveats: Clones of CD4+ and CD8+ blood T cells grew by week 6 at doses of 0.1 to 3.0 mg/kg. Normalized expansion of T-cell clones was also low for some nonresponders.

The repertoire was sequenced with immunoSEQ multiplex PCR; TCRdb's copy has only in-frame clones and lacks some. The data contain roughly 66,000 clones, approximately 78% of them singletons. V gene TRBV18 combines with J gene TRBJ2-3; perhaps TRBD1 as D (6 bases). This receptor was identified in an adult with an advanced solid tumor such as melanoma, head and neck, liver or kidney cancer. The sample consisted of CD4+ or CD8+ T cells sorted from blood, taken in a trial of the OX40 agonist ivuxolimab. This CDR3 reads CASSPQHRVIDTQYF. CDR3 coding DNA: TGTGCCAGCTCACCACAACACAGGGTAATAGATACGCAGTATTTT.